Below, 6 T cell receptor beta chains from the same sample are listed, as sequenced in a study of blood T cells in healthy people across ages. Alongside a J-beta primer mix, a sample-barcoded 5' primer served in a second PCR lasting about 7 to 12 cycles. MiXCR, run by TCRdb on the 5' RACE reads, gives a single entry per CDR3 protein. Seen here are fewer than 2,000,000 distinct CDR3 sequences, approximately 32% observed once, and the top ten hold 11%. Sequencing used blood. The receptor source for this set is a young woman in good health.

This clonotype came up a few times. The chain links TRBV6-5 to TRBJ2-5; the D gene is possibly TRBD1 (5 bases). V lost 3 bases and J lost 11, with 16 bases in between. The CDR3 contains 13 residues. Germline V gene lookup returns CDR1 MNHEY and CDR2 SVGAGI. The CDR3 DNA follows: TGTGCCAGCAGTTATACAGGTTATTCAAGGCAGTACTTC. Its translation is CASSYTGYSRQYF.

Only a few counts were recorded for this clonotype. V and J are TRBV24-1 and TRBJ2-3, with 11 bases lining up with TRBD1. Per germline, CDR1 KGHDR and CDR2 SFDVKD. After removal of 11 bases from V and 6 bases from J, the junction contained 6 bases not matched to a gene. The CDR3 consists of 13 residues. In nucleotides, the CDR3 is TGTGCCAGCGGACAGGGGGCGGCGGATACGCAGTATTTT. Protein product: CASGQGAADTQYF.

This clonotype was seen at least ten times. The chain is built from TRBV5-1 and TRBJ2-7; D is unclear. CDR1 is SGHRS, CDR2 YFSETQ, per germline. CDR3 size: 13 residues. V lost 1 base to trimming and J lost 3 bases, with 8 bases between them. This CDR3 is CASSLWANYEQYF. As DNA, the CDR3 is TGCGCCAGCAGCTTGTGGGCTAACTACGAGCAGTACTTC.

The chain carries TRBV3-1 and TRBJ2-5, with TRBD2 matching 14 bases. J lost 11 bases, V lost 1 base, and 12 bases had no gene match. Germline V lookup: CDR1 LGHDT, CDR2 YNNKEL (reference sequence). The CDR3 runs to 17 residues. The CDR3, as DNA: TGTGCCAGCAGCCAAGGTTTCGGGACTAGCGGGAGTTGGGAGCAGTACTTC. It encodes CASSQGFGTSGSWEQYF.

The chain combines TRBV25-1 with TRBJ2-3; 15 nucleotides match TRBD2. Germline V gives CDR1 MGHDK, CDR2 SYGVNS. Trimming cost V 7 bases and J 5 bases; bases outside gene matches: 13. The CDR3 spans 18 residues. In DNA, the CDR3 is TGTGCCAGCACCCCTTTAACGGGACTAGCGGGGGGCATAGATACGCAGTATTTT. Protein sequence: CASTPLTGLAGGIDTQYF.

CDR3 sequence: CASSAGQGKTGELFF. In nucleotides, the CDR3 is TGTGCCAGCAGTGCGGGGCAGGGCAAGACCGGGGAGCTGTTTTTT. J is TRBJ2-2 and V is TRBV2; D may be TRBD1 or TRBD2 (5 bases each). Trimming cost V 4 bases and J 5 bases, with 14 bases left between them. This CDR3 spans 15 amino acids. The germline gives CDR1 SNHLY, CDR2 FYNNEI.